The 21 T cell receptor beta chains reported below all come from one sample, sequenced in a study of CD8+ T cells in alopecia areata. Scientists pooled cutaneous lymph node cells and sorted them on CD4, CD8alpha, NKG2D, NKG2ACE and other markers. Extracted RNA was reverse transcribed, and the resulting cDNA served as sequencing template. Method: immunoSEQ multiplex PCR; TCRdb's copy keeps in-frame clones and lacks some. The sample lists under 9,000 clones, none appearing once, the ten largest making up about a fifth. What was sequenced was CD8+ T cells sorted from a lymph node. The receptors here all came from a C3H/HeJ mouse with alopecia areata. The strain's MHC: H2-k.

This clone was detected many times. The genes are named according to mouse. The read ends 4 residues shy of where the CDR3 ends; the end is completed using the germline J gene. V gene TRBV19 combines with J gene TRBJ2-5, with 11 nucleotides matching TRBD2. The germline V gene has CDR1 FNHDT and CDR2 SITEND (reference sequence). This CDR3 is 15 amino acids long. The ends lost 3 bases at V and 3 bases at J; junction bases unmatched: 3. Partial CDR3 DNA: TGTGCCAGCAGTAACCGGGACTGGGGGCAAGAC. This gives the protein CASSNRDWGQD. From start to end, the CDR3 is CASSNRDWGQDTQYF. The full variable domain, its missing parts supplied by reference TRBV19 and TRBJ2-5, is GGIITQTPKFLIGQEGQKLTLKCQQNFNHDTMYWYRQDSGKGLRLIYYSITENDLQKGDLSEGYDASREKKSSFSLTVTSAQKNEMAVFLCASSNRDWGQDTQYFGPGTRLLVL.

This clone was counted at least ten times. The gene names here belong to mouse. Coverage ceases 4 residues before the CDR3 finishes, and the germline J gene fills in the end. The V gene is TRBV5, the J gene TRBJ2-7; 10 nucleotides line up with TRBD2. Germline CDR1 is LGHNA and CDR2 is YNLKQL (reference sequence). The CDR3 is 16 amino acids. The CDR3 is CASSQESGGARYEQYF. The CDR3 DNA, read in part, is TGTGCCAGCAGCCAAGAATCTGGGGGGGCGAGATAT.

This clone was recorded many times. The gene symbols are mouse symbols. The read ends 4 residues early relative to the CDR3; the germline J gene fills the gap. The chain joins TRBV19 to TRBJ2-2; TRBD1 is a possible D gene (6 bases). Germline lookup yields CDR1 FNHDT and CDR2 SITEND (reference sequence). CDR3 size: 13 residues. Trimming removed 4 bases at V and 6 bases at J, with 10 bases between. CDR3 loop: CASSWDTAGQLYF. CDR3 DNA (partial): TGTGCCAGCAGTTGGGACACGGCCGGG.

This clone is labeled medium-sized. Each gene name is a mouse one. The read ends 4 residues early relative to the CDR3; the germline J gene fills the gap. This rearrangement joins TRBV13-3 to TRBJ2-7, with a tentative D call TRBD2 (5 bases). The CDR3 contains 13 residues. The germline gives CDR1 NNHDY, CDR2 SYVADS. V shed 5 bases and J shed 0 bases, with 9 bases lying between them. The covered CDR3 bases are TGTGCCAGCAGCTGGGAGAGCTCCTAT. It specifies CASSWESSY. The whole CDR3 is CASSWESSYEQYF.

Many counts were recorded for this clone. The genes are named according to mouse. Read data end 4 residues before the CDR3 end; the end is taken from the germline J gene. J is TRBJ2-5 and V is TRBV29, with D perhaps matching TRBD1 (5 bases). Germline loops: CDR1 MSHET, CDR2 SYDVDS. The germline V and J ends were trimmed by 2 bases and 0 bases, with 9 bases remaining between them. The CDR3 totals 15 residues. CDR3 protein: CASSLTQDNQDTQYF. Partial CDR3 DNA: TGTGCTAGCAGTTTAACACAGGATAACCAAGAC.

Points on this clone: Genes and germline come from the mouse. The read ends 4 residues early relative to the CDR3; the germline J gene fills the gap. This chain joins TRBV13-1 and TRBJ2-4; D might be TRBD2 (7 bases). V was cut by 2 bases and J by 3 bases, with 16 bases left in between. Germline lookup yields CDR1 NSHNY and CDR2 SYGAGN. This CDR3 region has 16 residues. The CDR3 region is CASSEFWGAGQNTLYF. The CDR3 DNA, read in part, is TGTGCCAGCAGTGAATTTTGGGGGGCGGGGCAAAAC.

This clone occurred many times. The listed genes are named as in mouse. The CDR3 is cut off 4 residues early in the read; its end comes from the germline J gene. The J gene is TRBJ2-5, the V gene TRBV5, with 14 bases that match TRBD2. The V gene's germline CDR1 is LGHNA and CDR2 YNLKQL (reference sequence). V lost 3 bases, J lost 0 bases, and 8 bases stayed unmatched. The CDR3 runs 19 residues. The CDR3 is CASSQPGLGGRANQDTQYF. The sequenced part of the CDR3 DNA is TGTGCCAGCAGCCAGCCGGGACTGGGGGGGCGCGCGAACCAAGAC.

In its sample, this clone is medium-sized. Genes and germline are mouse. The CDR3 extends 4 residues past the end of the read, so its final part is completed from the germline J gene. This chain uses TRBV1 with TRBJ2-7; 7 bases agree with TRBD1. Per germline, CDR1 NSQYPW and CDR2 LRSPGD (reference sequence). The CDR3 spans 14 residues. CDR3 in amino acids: CTCSARQGVYEQYF. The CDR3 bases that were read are TGCACCTGCAGTGCCAGACAGGGAGTTTAT.

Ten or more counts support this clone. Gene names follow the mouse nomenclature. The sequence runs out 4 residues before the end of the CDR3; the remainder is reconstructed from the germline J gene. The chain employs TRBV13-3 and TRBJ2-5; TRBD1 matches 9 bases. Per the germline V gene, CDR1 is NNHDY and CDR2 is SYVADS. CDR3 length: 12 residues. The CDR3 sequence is CASGTGKDTQYF. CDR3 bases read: TGTGCCAGTGGGACAGGGAAAGAC.

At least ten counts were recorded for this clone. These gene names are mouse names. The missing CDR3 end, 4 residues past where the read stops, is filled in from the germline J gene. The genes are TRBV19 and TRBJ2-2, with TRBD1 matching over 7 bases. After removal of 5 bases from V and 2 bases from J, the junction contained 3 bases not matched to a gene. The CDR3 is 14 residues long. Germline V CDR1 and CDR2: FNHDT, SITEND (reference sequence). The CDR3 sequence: CASRLTGNTGQLYF. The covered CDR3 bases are TGTGCCAGCAGGCTGACAGGGAACACCGGG.

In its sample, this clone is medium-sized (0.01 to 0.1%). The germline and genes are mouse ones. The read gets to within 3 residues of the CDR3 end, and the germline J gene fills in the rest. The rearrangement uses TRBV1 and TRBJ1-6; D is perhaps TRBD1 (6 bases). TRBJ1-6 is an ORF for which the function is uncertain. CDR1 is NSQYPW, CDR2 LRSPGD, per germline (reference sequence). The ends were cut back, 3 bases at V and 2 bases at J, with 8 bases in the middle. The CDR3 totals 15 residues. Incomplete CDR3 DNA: TGCACCTGCAGTGCCAGGGGACCCTATAATTCGCCC. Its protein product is CTCSARGPYNSP. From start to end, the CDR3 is CTCSARGPYNSPLYF.

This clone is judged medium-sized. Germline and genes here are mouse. CDR3 region: CASSDGQNTGQLYF. The CDR3 bases that were read are TGTGCCAGCAGTGATGGACAAAACACCGGG. The chain uses TRBV13-3 and TRBJ2-2; D is unresolved. The read terminates 4 residues ahead of where the CDR3 ends, so the germline J gene completes it. The CDR3 has 14 amino acids. Germline CDR1 and CDR2: NNHDY and SYVADS. V gave up 0 bases and J gave up 1 base, with 4 bases separating them. The full variable domain, in which reference TRBV13-3 and TRBJ2-2 provide the parts outside the CDR3, is EAAVTQSPRSKVAVTGGKVTLSCHQTNNHDYMYWYRQDTGHGLRLIHYSYVADSTEKGDIPDGYKASRPSQENFSLILELASLSQTAVYFCASSDGQNTGQLYFGEGSKLTVL.

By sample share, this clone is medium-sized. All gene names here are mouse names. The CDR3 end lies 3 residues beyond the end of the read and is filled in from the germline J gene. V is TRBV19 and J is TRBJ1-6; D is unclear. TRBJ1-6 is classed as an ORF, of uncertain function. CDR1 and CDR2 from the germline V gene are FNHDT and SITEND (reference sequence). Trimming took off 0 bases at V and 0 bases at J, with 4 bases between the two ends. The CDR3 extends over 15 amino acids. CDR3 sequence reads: CASSIEGSYNSPLYF. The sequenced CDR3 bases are TGTGCCAGCAGTATAGAGGGTTCCTATAATTCGCCC.

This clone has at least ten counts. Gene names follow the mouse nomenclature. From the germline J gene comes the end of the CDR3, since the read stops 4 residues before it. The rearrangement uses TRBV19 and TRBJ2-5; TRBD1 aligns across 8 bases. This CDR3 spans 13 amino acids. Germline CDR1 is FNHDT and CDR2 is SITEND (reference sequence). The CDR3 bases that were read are TGTGCCAGCAGTTCGACAGGGGTAGAC. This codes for CASSSTGVD. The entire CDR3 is CASSSTGVDTQYF.

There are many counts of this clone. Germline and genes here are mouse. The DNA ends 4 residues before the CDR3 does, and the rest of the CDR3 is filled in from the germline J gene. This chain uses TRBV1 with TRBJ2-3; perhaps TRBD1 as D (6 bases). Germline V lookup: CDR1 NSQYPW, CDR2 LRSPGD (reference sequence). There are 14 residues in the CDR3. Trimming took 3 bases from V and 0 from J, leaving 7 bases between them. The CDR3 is CTCSAGQSAETLYF. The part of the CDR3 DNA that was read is TGCACCTGCAGTGCGGGACAAAGTGCAGAA.

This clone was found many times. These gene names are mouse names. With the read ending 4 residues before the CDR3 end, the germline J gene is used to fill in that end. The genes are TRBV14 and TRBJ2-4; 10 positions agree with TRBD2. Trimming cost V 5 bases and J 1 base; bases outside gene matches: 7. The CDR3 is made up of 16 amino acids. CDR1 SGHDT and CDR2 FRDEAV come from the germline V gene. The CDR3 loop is CASRSGGARGQNTLYF. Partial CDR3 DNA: TGTGCCAGCAGATCTGGGGGGGCGCGCGGTCAAAAC.

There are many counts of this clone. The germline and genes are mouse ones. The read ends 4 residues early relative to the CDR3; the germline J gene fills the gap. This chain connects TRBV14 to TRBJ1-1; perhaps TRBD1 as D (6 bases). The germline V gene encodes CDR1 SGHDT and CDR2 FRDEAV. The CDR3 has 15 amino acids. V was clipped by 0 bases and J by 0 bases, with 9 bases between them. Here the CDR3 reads CASSFSPGANTEVFF. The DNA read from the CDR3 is TGTGCCAGCAGTTTCTCCCCAGGGGCAAACACA.

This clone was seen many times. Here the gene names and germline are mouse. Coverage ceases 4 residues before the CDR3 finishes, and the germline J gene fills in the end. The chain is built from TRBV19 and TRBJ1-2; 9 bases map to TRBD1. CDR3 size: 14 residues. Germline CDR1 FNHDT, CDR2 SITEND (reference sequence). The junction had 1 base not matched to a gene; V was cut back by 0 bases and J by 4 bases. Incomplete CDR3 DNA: TGTGCCAGCAGTATAGGGACAGGGGCCTCC. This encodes CASSIGTGAS. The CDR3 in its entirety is CASSIGTGASDYTF.

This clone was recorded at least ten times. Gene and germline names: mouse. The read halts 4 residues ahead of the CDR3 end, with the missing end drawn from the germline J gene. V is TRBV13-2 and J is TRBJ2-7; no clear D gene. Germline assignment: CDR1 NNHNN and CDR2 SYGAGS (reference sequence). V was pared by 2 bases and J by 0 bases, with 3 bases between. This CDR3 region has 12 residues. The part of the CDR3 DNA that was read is TGTGCCAGCGGTGAGGGCTCCTAT. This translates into CASGEGSY. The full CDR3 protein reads CASGEGSYEQYF.

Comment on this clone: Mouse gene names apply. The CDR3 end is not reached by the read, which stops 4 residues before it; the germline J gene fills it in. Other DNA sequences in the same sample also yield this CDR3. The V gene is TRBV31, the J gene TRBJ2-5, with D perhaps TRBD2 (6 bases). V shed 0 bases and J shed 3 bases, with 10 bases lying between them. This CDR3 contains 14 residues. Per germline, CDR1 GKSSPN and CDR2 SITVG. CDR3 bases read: TGTGCCTGGAGTCTAGATGGGGGACAAGAC. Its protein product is CAWSLDGGQD. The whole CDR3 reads CAWSLDGGQDTQYF.

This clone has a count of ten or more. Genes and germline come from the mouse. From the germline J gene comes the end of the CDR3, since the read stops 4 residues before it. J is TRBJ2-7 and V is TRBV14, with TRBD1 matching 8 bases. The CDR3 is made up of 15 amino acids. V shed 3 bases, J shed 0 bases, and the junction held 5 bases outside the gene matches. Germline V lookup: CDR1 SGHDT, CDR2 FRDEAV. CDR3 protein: CASSWTQGDSYEQYF. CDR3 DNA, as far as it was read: TGTGCCAGCAGTTGGACACAGGGGGACTCCTAT.